The clone carrying this TCR beta chain has at least ten counts. Its cognate antigen is unknown. These data belong to a study of beta chain features in type 1 diabetes. Overall study results and limits: For Type 1 diabetes patients, all four CD4+ subsets carried TCRB CDR3s that were moderately but significantly shorter.

Expressed TCRB transcripts were sequenced because the isolated RNA had all been reverse transcribed beforehand. The method was immunoSEQ multiplex PCR; TCRdb's version includes in-frame clones alone and lacks a portion of them. The table shows nearly 350,000 clones, with roughly 8% occurring only once. Each donor gave one heparinised blood draw averaging roughly 100 mL. Sequencing used central memory CD4+ T cells from blood. The clonotype comes from a young woman in good health.

The CDR3 sequence is CASGGQGKLFF. Here the CDR3 DNA reads TGTGCCAGCGGAGGCCAGGGGAAACTGTTTTTT. The chain recombines TRBV28 with TRBJ1-4, with D tentatively TRBD1 (6 bases). V was shortened by 8 bases and J by 11 bases, with 12 bases between the two germline ends. CDR3 size: 11 residues. Germline lookup yields CDR1 MDHEN and CDR2 SYDVKM.